These 2 T cell receptor beta chains came from one sample sequenced in a study of a mutant IDH1 vaccine in newly diagnosed glioma. Clones were sequenced by immunoSEQ multiplex PCR, and TCRdb holds only the in-frame ones, with some missing. The table lists nearly 15,000 clones, 75% to 90% of them singletons, with 9% in the top ten. The time point is: baseline, week 1 (first vaccination visit). As for treatment: pre-vaccination baseline after standard-of-care therapy. Sequenced material: PBMCs, taken from a glioma patient treated with radiotherapy, temozolomide or both. The source of these receptors is a woman aged 40 to 50 with glioma. Some clones in this sample may be carry-over from other donors' samples.

V and J are TRBV30 and TRBJ1-5, with D perhaps TRBD1 (6 bases). Germline CDR1 reads GTSNPN; CDR2 reads SVGIG (reference sequence). There are 13 residues in the CDR3. Trimming pared 3 bases from V and 3 bases from J, leaving 9 bases between. The CDR3 loop is CAWRKGDNQPQHF. In DNA form, the CDR3 reads TGTGCCTGGAGGAAGGGGGACAATCAGCCCCAGCATTTT.

The chain couples TRBV9 to TRBJ2-6, with 8 bases that match TRBD2. Germline CDR1 and CDR2: SGDLS and YYNGEE. Unmatched junction bases numbered 5, after V lost 0 bases and J lost 3 bases. CDR3 length: 17 residues. CDR3: CASSVATGGYGANVLTF. CDR3 nucleotides: TGTGCCAGCAGCGTAGCTACGGGGGGGTATGGGGCCAACGTCCTGACTTTC.